Shown below are 25 T cell receptor beta chains from a single sample sequenced in a study of blood T cells in healthy people across ages. Combining a sample-barcoded 5' primer with a J-beta primer mix, a second PCR ran for 7 to 11 cycles. TCRdb redid the calling of the 5' RACE reads with MiXCR, one entry per CDR3 protein. The sample holds 1.8 million or so distinct CDR3 sequences, about two fifths seen once. Sequencing was carried out using blood. These receptors all come from a human donor in good health.

There are a few counts of this clonotype. This chain joins TRBV28 and TRBJ2-1, with 8 bases lining up with TRBD2. Germline trimming cut 6 bases from V and 2 bases from J; bases unmatched to any gene: 9. CDR3 size: 16 residues. The germline V gene encodes CDR1 MDHEN and CDR2 SYDVKM. The CDR3 sequence: CASSSHSGATYNEQFF. The CDR3 DNA reads TGTGCCAGCAGCTCTCATAGCGGGGCGACCTACAATGAGCAGTTCTTC.

This clonotype was seen only a few times. The chain has TRBV7-2 and TRBJ2-1, with 10 bases that match TRBD1. CDR3 length: 14 residues. Germline CDR1 SGHTA, CDR2 FQGNSA. After removal of 7 bases from V and 9 bases from J, the junction contained 9 bases not matched to a gene. The chain's CDR3 is CASIPGQGMGEQFF. The CDR3 coding sequence is TGTGCCAGCATCCCGGGACAGGGGATGGGTGAGCAGTTCTTC.

This clonotype was observed a few times. V gene TRBV5-1 combines with J gene TRBJ2-1; either TRBD1 or TRBD2 may supply D (5 bases each). Between the trimmed V and J ends, which lost 4 bases and 2 bases, there was a span of 19 bases. In germline, CDR1 is SGHRS, CDR2 YFSETQ. The CDR3 is 17 residues long. In DNA form, the CDR3 reads TGCGCCAGCAGCCACCCCCGGGACCCCAAAACCTACAATGAGCAGTTCTTC. It encodes CASSHPRDPKTYNEQFF.

This clonotype was seen a handful of times. A read error may produce the germline difference seen at one junction end. The V gene is TRBV11-2, the J gene TRBJ2-7; a weak D match, TRBD2 (6 bases). CDR1 is SGHAT and CDR2 is FQNNGV in the germline V gene. The CDR3 extends over 16 amino acids. Here the CDR3 reads CASSLDGGRDSYGQYF. In DNA form, the CDR3 reads TGTGCCAGCAGCTTAGATGGAGGCAGGGACTCCTACGGGCAGTACTTC.

This sequence joins TRBV28 and TRBJ1-5; D ambiguous. With 5 bases removed from V and 2 bases from J, the gap between germline ends came to 13 bases. The CDR3 spans 15 residues. The germline gives CDR1 MDHEN, CDR2 SYDVKM. CDR3 sequence reads: CASSPRTVGNQPQHF. The CDR3 DNA reads as TGTGCCAGCAGTCCTCGGACGGTGGGCAATCAGCCCCAGCATTTT.

The chain recombines TRBV29-1 with TRBJ2-2; D is perhaps TRBD2 (5 bases). With 7 bases removed from V and 1 base from J, the gap between germline ends came to 10 bases. CDR1 SQVTM and CDR2 ANQGSEA come from the germline V gene. This CDR3 spans 13 amino acids. The CDR3 reads CSATAGNTGELFF. For the CDR3, the DNA is TGCAGCGCCACGGCGGGGAACACCGGGGAGCTGTTTTTT.

This clonotype was detected once. This chain links TRBV20-1 with TRBJ2-1, with 7 bases aligning to TRBD2. V shed 5 bases, J shed 1 base, and the junction held 14 bases outside the gene matches. This CDR3 comprises 17 residues. Germline V gives CDR1 DFQATT, CDR2 SNEGSKA (reference sequence). CDR3 in amino acids: CSAGALSGGESYNEQFF. The CDR3 nucleotides read TGCAGTGCTGGAGCCCTGTCGGGGGGAGAATCCTACAATGAGCAGTTCTTC.

V is TRBV4-2 and J is TRBJ2-6; a possible D gene is TRBD1 (6 bases). Germline CDR1 LGHNA, CDR2 YNFKEQ. This CDR3 is built from 17 residues. The V end lost 1 base, the J end lost 3 bases, and 13 bases lay between the germline ends. The DNA of the CDR3 is TGTGCCAGCAGCCAAGGGCGCCAGGGGTATGGGGCCAACGTCCTGACTTTC. This translates into CASSQGRQGYGANVLTF.

This chain links TRBV7-3 with TRBJ2-3, with 8 nucleotides matching TRBD1. This CDR3 region has 16 residues. Germline V CDR1 and CDR2: SGHTA, FQGTGA. Losses at the gene ends were 7 bases for V and 2 bases for J; bases not matched to a gene: 11. The CDR3 DNA reads TGTGCCAGCACTCGGGACAGGATTTGGTTCACAGATACGCAGTATTTT. This gives the protein CASTRDRIWFTDTQYF.

A few counts support this clonotype. The gene calls are TRBV20-1 and TRBJ2-7; TRBD2 matches 11 bases. The CDR3 has 13 amino acids. The germline CDR1 and CDR2 sequences are DFQATT and SNEGSKA (reference sequence). Germline trimming cut 6 bases from V and 5 bases from J; bases unmatched to any gene: 6. The CDR3 nucleotides read TGCAGTGCCTTAGCGGGGGGGCGGGACGAGCAGTACTTC. Protein product: CSALAGGRDEQYF.

V is TRBV6-6 and J is TRBJ1-5, with D possibly being TRBD1 (5 bases). CDR1 MNHNY and CDR2 SVGAGI come from the germline V gene (reference sequence). The CDR3 length is 14 residues. V gave up 7 bases and J gave up 6 bases, with 16 bases separating them. DNA of the CDR3: TGTGCCAGCAATCGCAGGGATTTGGGTCAGCCCCAGCATTTT. This codes for CASNRRDLGQPQHF.

The V and J genes are TRBV20-1 and TRBJ2-3; TRBD2 aligns across 7 bases. Germline values: CDR1 DFQATT, CDR2 SNEGSKA (reference sequence). The CDR3 contains 13 residues. V was clipped by 6 bases and J by 3 bases; unmatched bases: 6. The CDR3 region is CSAPEGGTDTQYF. CDR3 nucleotides: TGCAGTGCCCCGGAGGGAGGGACAGATACGCAGTATTTT.

This clonotype was picked up a small number of times. The chain uses TRBV20-1 and TRBJ2-1; TRBD2 might be the D (7 bases). The CDR3 is 15 residues long. Trimming stripped 6 bases from V and 12 bases from J, with 27 bases between. From germline, CDR1 is DFQATT and CDR2 SNEGSKA (reference sequence). This chain's CDR3 is CSARHTGRAGLLQFF. CDR3 DNA: TGCAGTGCGAGACACACAGGGAGAGCGGGATTATTGCAGTTCTTC.

The gene calls are TRBV11-2 and TRBJ2-3; tentative D call: TRBD2 (6 bases). This CDR3 region has 18 residues. Germline CDR1 and CDR2: SGHAT and FQNNGV. V gave up 1 base and J gave up 6 bases, with 23 bases separating them. CDR3 DNA: TGTGCCAGCAGCTTAGGGTGGTCTCGGGAGACGACTCAGGATACGCAGTATTTT. It translates to CASSLGWSRETTQDTQYF.

In its sample, this clonotype was seen a few times. The V call is TRBV5-6, the J call TRBJ2-4; D unresolved. Germline-derived CDR1 and CDR2 are SGHDT and YYEEEE. Trimming removed 0 bases at V and 1 base at J, with 11 bases between. The CDR3 runs 16 residues. For the CDR3, the DNA is TGTGCCAGCAGCTTGGCCTGGGGTTCGGCCAAAAACATTCAGTACTTC. Encoded protein: CASSLAWGSAKNIQYF.

Points on this clonotype: One junction end disagrees with the germline gene, perhaps due to a read error. This sequence joins TRBV12-3 or TRBV12-4 and TRBJ2-5, with TRBD1 as a possible D gene (6 bases). CDR3 length: 14 amino acids. The CDR3 sequence: CAGSPRGWRETQYF. CDR3 nucleotide sequence: TGTGCCGGCAGTCCCAGGGGTTGGCGGGAGACCCAGTACTTC.

This clonotype came up many times. This chain uses TRBV5-1 with TRBJ2-7, with 8 bases fitting TRBD1. Trimming removed 0 bases from V and 2 bases from J; junction bases left unmatched: 1. Germline CDR1 is SGHRS and CDR2 is YFSETQ. This CDR3 has 14 residues. For the CDR3, the DNA is TGCGCCAGCAGCTTGGACAGGGGGACCTACGAGCAGTACTTC. Its protein product is CASSLDRGTYEQYF. Combining the CDR3 with reference TRBV5-1 and TRBJ2-7 gives the whole variable domain KAGVTQTPRYLIKTRGQQVTLSCSPISGHRSVSWYQQTPGQGLQFLFEYFSETQRNKGNFPGRFSGRQFSNSRSEMNVSTLELGDSALYLCASSLDRGTYEQYFGPGTRLTVT.

The CDR3 loop reads CASSEVGAINQPQHF. CDR3 DNA sequence: TGTGCCAGCAGTGAGGTAGGGGCGATCAATCAGCCCCAGCATTTT. The rearrangement links TRBV6-1 to TRBJ1-5, with a possible D match to TRBD1 (5 bases). The CDR3 is 15 residues long. Germline values: CDR1 MNHNS, CDR2 SASEGT. Trimming left V 3 bases short and J 3 bases short, with 12 bases between.

The rearrangement links TRBV24-1 to TRBJ1-5; D unclear. Germline V gene data show CDR1 as KGHDR and CDR2 as SFDVKD. Trimming pared 5 bases from V and 4 bases from J, leaving 11 bases between. The CDR3 sequence is 14 residues long. This CDR3 reads CATSARQRNQPQHF. As DNA, the CDR3 is TGTGCCACCAGTGCCCGGCAGAGGAATCAGCCCCAGCATTTT.

The table lists this clonotype with a count of one. This rearrangement joins TRBV10-3 to TRBJ2-2; 12 bases are a match to TRBD1. The CDR3 contains 18 residues. The trim removed 11 bases at V and 3 bases at J, leaving 16 bases unmatched. From germline, CDR1 is ENHRY and CDR2 SYGVKD. CDR3 protein: CAAERGTGGIWDTGELFF. The CDR3, as DNA: TGTGCCGCCGAGAGGGGGACAGGGGGCATATGGGACACCGGGGAGCTGTTTTTT.

The chain has TRBV20-1 and TRBJ2-5; no clear D gene. This CDR3 contains 11 residues. V was shortened by 5 bases and J by 6 bases, with 10 bases between the two germline ends. The V gene's germline CDR1 is DFQATT and CDR2 SNEGSKA (reference sequence). CDR3 DNA: TGCAGTGCTGGGGTTTTTCAGACCCAGTACTTC. Translating gives CSAGVFQTQYF.

The chain couples TRBV9 to TRBJ2-7; 7 nucleotides line up with TRBD1. Germline CDR1 reads SGDLS; CDR2 reads YYNGEE. The CDR3 totals 15 residues. Trimming removed 0 bases from V and 4 bases from J; junction bases left unmatched: 7. CDR3 nucleotides: TGTGCCAGCAGCGTAGGAGGACAGGAGTTTTACGAGCAGTACTTC. Protein: CASSVGGQEFYEQYF. Complete variable domain (other parts from reference TRBV9 and TRBJ2-7): DSGVTQTPKHLITATGQRVTLRCSPRSGDLSVYWYQQSLDQGLQFLIQYYNGEERAKGNILERFSAQQFPDLHSELNLSSLELGDSALYFCASSVGGQEFYEQYFGPGTRLTVT.

A single count supports this clonotype. The V gene is TRBV4-1, the J gene TRBJ2-3, with 11 bases matching TRBD2. This CDR3 spans 20 amino acids. V trimming: 1 base; J trimming: 5 bases; junction bases outside the gene matches: 17. CDR1 MGHRA and CDR2 YSYEKL come from the germline V gene. The CDR3 protein is CASSQAWGSGGAYTRDTQYF. Written as DNA, the CDR3 is TGCGCCAGCAGCCAAGCTTGGGGTAGCGGGGGGGCTTACACACGAGATACGCAGTATTTT.

The gene calls are TRBV20-1 and TRBJ1-2; TRBD1 aligns across 7 bases. Looked up from germline, CDR1 is DFQATT and CDR2 is SNEGSKA (reference sequence). The CDR3 spans 14 residues. J lost 7 bases, V lost 3 bases, and 11 bases had no gene match. The CDR3 is CSASSQGGKGGYTF. The CDR3 DNA is TGCAGTGCTAGTAGTCAGGGGGGCAAAGGTGGCTACACCTTC.

This chain links TRBV3-1 with TRBJ2-1; D might be TRBD1 or TRBD2, each matching 5 bases. CDR1 and CDR2 (germline): LGHDT, YNNKEL (reference sequence). Trimming took 6 bases from V and 4 from J, leaving 16 bases between them. The CDR3 totals 15 residues. The CDR3, as DNA: TGTGCCAGCAGTCACAGTGGGGACGTATACAATGAGCAGTTCTTC. It translates to CASSHSGDVYNEQFF.